This TCR beta chain was sequenced during a study of shared clonotypes between healthy human individuals. Terminally differentiated effector memory CD45RA+ cells were excluded by CCR7 positive selection of CD45RO-negative cells. CDR3 length equals 15 residues. The germline V and J ends were trimmed by 4 bases and 3 bases, with 12 bases remaining between them. CDR1 MNHEY and CDR2 SVGAGI come from the germline V gene. Clones were sequenced by immunoSEQ multiplex PCR, and TCRdb holds only the in-frame ones, with some missing. The table has over 2 million clones, approximately 94% seen once. The TCR sequence derives from a man between 18 and 29 years old in good health. V and J are TRBV6-5 and TRBJ2-2, with D unresolved. Sequenced sample: naive CD8+ T cells sorted from blood. CDR3 DNA sequence: TGTGCCAGCAGTTTGAGGTCTACTCACACCGGGGAGCTGTTTTTT. Translated, it gives CASSLRSTHTGELFF.